A single sample gave rise to the 32 T cell receptor beta chains below, sequenced in a study of T cell responses to AZD1222 COVID-19 vaccine. Profiling relied on immunoSEQ multiplex PCR, and the TCRdb table lists in-frame clones only, not all of them. The sample lists around 200,000 clones, 88% occurring once. This specimen consisted of peripheral blood, obtained 28 days after the second AZD1222 dose. Source of these receptors: an adult who received the AZD1222 COVID-19 vaccine.

V gene TRBV4-2 combines with J gene TRBJ2-5, with 12 bases that match TRBD2. After removal of 1 base from V and 5 bases from J, the junction contained 5 bases not matched to a gene. Germline assignment: CDR1 LGHNA and CDR2 YNFKEQ. The CDR3 length is 16 residues. The CDR3 coding sequence is TGTGCCAGCAGCCAAGGCTCCGGGACTAGCGGGGAGACCCAGTACTTC. Amino acid sequence: CASSQGSGTSGETQYF.

The chain joins TRBV28 to TRBJ2-7, with 12 positions matching TRBD1. Germline loops: CDR1 MDHEN, CDR2 SYDVKM. The trim removed 4 bases at V and 3 bases at J, leaving 10 bases unmatched. There are 17 residues in the CDR3. In DNA form, the CDR3 reads TGTGCCAGCAGTTCCCGCGGGACAGGGGGCGCACACTACGAGCAGTACTTC. Residues: CASSSRGTGGAHYEQYF.

In DNA form, the CDR3 reads TGCACCAGCAGCCAAGCAGGGAACAATCAGCCCCAGCATTTT. It encodes CTSSQAGNNQPQHF. The rearrangement links TRBV1 to TRBJ1-5; no DNA check was done on the table's D call, TRBD1. TRBV1 is flagged as a pseudogene. The CDR3 has 14 residues.

The chain's CDR3 is CASSYAGVNTGELFF. The DNA of the CDR3 is TGTGCCAGCAGTTACGCTGGGGTGAACACCGGGGAGCTGTTTTTT. The V and J genes are TRBV6-2 or TRBV6-3 and TRBJ2-2; D is undetermined. The length of the CDR3 is 15 residues. The germline V gene has CDR1 MNHEY and CDR2 SVGEGT. V dropped 2 bases and J dropped 1 base, with 8 bases sitting between them.

The DNA of the CDR3 is TGTGCCAGCAGTTACTCGTGGACCCAGTACTTC. Translated: CASSYSWTQYF. V and J are TRBV6-5 and TRBJ2-5; D remains unclear. In germline, CDR1 is MNHEY, CDR2 SVGAGI. The V and J ends lost 0 bases and 7 bases respectively, with 3 bases between them. This CDR3 contains 11 residues.

The chain combines TRBV14 with TRBJ2-7, with a possible D match to TRBD2 (6 bases). V dropped 4 bases and J dropped 6 bases, with 16 bases sitting between them. The germline V gene encodes CDR1 SGHDN and CDR2 FVKESK. CDR3 length: 14 amino acids. The CDR3 loop reads CASSLSGLSIEQYF. In DNA, the CDR3 is TGTGCCAGCAGCCTCTCCGGACTATCCATCGAGCAGTACTTC.

The chain links TRBV19 to TRBJ2-2, with unresolved D. There are 15 residues in the CDR3. The germline V and J ends were trimmed by 1 base and 7 bases, with 13 bases remaining between them. Per the germline V gene, CDR1 is LNHDA and CDR2 is SQIVND (reference sequence). The CDR3 region has the DNA TGTGCCAGTAGTATAGCTGGAGAAAAGCTCGGGGAGCTGTTTTTT. It translates to CASSIAGEKLGELFF.

This clone appeared a few times. The rearrangement uses TRBV7-9 and TRBJ2-7; D might be TRBD2 (6 bases). CDR3 length: 13 residues. Trimming stripped 4 bases from V and 3 bases from J, with 10 bases between. Looked up from germline, CDR1 is SEHNR and CDR2 is FQNEAQ (reference sequence). The chain's CDR3 is CASSSGLHYEQYF. DNA of the CDR3: TGTGCCAGCAGCTCGGGACTTCACTACGAGCAGTACTTC.

The count of this clone is one. This rearrangement joins TRBV19 to TRBJ2-2; a weak D match, TRBD1 (6 bases). V was trimmed by 0 bases and J by 5 bases, leaving 16 bases between them. CDR1 and CDR2 from the germline V gene are LNHDA and SQIVND (reference sequence). CDR3 length equals 17 residues. The CDR3 DNA is TGTGCCAGTAGTATAGAGGGGACCGGGACAAGGACCGGGGAGCTGTTTTTT. It yields the protein CASSIEGTGTRTGELFF.

V and J are TRBV12-5 and TRBJ2-1; 8 nucleotides agree with TRBD2. V lost 9 bases, J lost 2 bases, and 9 bases stayed unmatched. Germline CDR1 is LGHNT and CDR2 is FRNRAP. This CDR3 has 15 residues. Written as DNA, the CDR3 is TGTGCTAGCCGGTCGGACGGGGGGGCCTACAATGAGCAGTTCTTC. Translating gives CASRSDGGAYNEQFF.

This chain joins TRBV7-3 and TRBJ2-1; D uncertain. Per the germline V gene, CDR1 is SGHTA and CDR2 is FQGTGA. V lost 1 base, J lost 9 bases, and 10 bases lay in between. The CDR3 runs 13 residues. The chain's CDR3 is CASSLIGATEQFF. CDR3 DNA: TGTGCCAGCAGCTTAATAGGTGCGACTGAGCAGTTCTTC. Combining the CDR3 with reference TRBV7-3 and TRBJ2-1 gives the whole variable domain GAGVSQTPSNKVTEKGKYVELRCDPISGHTALYWYRQSLGQGPEFLIYFQGTGAADDSGLPNDRFFAVRPEGSVSTLKIQRTERGDSAVYLCASSLIGATEQFFGPGTRLTVL.

This chain joins TRBV7-3 and TRBJ2-1; 10 nucleotides align to TRBD1. Looked up from germline, CDR1 is SGHTA and CDR2 is FQGTGA. J was trimmed by 6 bases and V by 5 bases; bases with no gene match: 10. CDR3 length equals 16 residues. The CDR3 loop reads CASSPGGTGVGNEQFF. CDR3 nucleotide sequence: TGTGCCAGCAGCCCCGGGGGGACAGGGGTGGGCAATGAGCAGTTCTTC.

This chain joins TRBV19 and TRBJ2-7, with TRBD2 matching over 13 bases. J lost 7 bases, V lost 3 bases, and 9 bases had no gene match. The germline CDR1 and CDR2 sequences are LNHDA and SQIVND (reference sequence). The CDR3 totals 16 residues. CDR3 nucleotides: TGTGCCAGTAGTATCTGGAGGACTAGCGGGAGCGGTGAGCAGTACTTC. Amino acids: CASSIWRTSGSGEQYF.

This clone came up a few times. V and J are TRBV4-1 and TRBJ1-6, with 9 positions matching TRBD1. The V and J ends lost 3 bases and 13 bases, in that order; junction bases with no gene match: 25. CDR3 size: 20 residues. Germline lookup yields CDR1 MGHRA and CDR2 YSYEKL. The CDR3 sequence: CASSQQDRGVFANERIPLHF. CDR3 in DNA: TGCGCCAGCAGCCAGCAAGACAGGGGGGTATTCGCCAATGAACGGATCCCCCTCCACTTT.

A note on this clone: One junction end does not reproduce the germline sequence, and a read error may be involved. The CDR3 sequence is CASSLGVSGNTIYF. CDR3 sequence (DNA): TGTGCTAGCAGCTTAGGAGTCTCTGGAAACACCATATATTTT. This chain uses TRBV7-7 with TRBJ1-3, with no clear D. This CDR3 region has 14 residues. CDR1 is SSHAT, CDR2 FNYEAQ, per germline (reference sequence).

The genes are TRBV28 and TRBJ1-5; D perhaps matches TRBD1 (6 bases). Trimming took off 1 base at V and 4 bases at J, with 11 bases between the two ends. Germline loops: CDR1 MDHEN, CDR2 SYDVKM. The CDR3 consists of 15 residues. The CDR3 region has the DNA TGTGCCAGCAGTTTATCTCTCGACAGGAATCAGCCCCAGCATTTT. This codes for CASSLSLDRNQPQHF.

This chain links TRBV12-2 with TRBJ2-6; TRBD2 reflects the table's D call only, with no check against the DNA. TRBV12-2 is a pseudogene. CDR3 length: 16 residues. The CDR3 bases are TGTGCAAGTCGCTTAGCGTTTAGCTCTGGGGCCAACGTCCTGACTTTC. Encoded protein: CASRLAFSSGANVLTF.

V and J are TRBV28 and TRBJ2-1, with TRBD1 identical over 11 bases. This CDR3 has 16 residues. Germline loops: CDR1 MDHEN, CDR2 SYDVKM. Germline trimming cut 5 bases from V and 4 bases from J; bases unmatched to any gene: 7. The DNA for the CDR3 is TGTGCCAGCAGTCCAACCGGACAGGGGGCGTACAATGAGCAGTTCTTC. It yields the protein CASSPTGQGAYNEQFF.

This clone has only a few counts. The chain is built from TRBV9 and TRBJ1-3; D not certain. Trimming pared 6 bases from V and 0 bases from J, leaving 13 bases between. In germline, CDR1 is SGDLS, CDR2 YYNGEE. The CDR3 sequence is 15 residues long. CDR3 bases: TGTGCCAGCACCCCCCGCGGGAACTCTGGAAACACCATATATTTT. Its translation is CASTPRGNSGNTIYF.

V and J are TRBV10-3 and TRBJ1-1; D not certain. Trimming stripped 6 bases from V and 1 base from J, with 12 bases between. The CDR3 has 14 amino acids. Germline V CDR1 and CDR2: ENHRY, SYGVKD. The CDR3 sequence: CAIRPRGPNTEAFF. CDR3 bases: TGTGCCATCAGGCCCCGGGGTCCGAACACTGAAGCTTTCTTT.

The genes are TRBV19 and TRBJ2-7; TRBD2 matches 12 bases. The germline V gene has CDR1 LNHDA and CDR2 SQIVND (reference sequence). J lost 4 bases, V lost 3 bases, and 4 bases had no gene match. This CDR3 has 15 amino acids. CDR3 bases: TGTGCCAGTAGTATCAGACTAGCGGGAGTTTACGAGCAGTACTTC. Translating it yields CASSIRLAGVYEQYF. The whole variable domain, filled in from reference TRBV19 and TRBJ2-7, reads DGGITQSPKYLFRKEGQNVTLSCEQNLNHDAMYWYRQDPGQGLRLIYYSQIVNDFQKGDIAEGYSVSREKKESFPLTVTSAQKNPTAFYLCASSIRLAGVYEQYFGPGTRLTVT.

This chain uses TRBV5-5 with TRBJ1-5, with 8 bases aligning to TRBD1. The CDR3 spans 15 residues. Trimming cost V 5 bases and J 6 bases; bases outside gene matches: 10. CDR1 is SGHKS and CDR2 is YYEKEE in the germline V gene (reference sequence). CDR3 bases: TGTGCCAGCAGACTTGGACAGGGCTGGCTTCAGCCCCAGCATTTT. This sequence encodes CASRLGQGWLQPQHF.

The V gene is TRBV2, the J gene TRBJ1-4; 8 bases are a match to TRBD1. This CDR3 is built from 12 residues. With 4 bases clipped from V and 12 bases from J, the junction kept 4 bases outside the gene matches. CDR1 and CDR2 from the germline V gene are SNHLY and FYNNEI. CDR3 DNA: TGTGCCAGCAGTGCCGACAGGGGCGAACTGTTTTTT. Translating gives CASSADRGELFF.

The CDR3 sequence: CASSSPPSGRYNEQFF. The CDR3 DNA follows: TGTGCCAGCAGCTCACCCCCTAGCGGGAGGTACAATGAGCAGTTCTTC. The chain employs TRBV5-4 and TRBJ2-1; 11 bases match TRBD2. This CDR3 comprises 16 residues. Germline CDR1 and CDR2: SGHNT and YYREEE (reference sequence). With V trimmed by 3 bases and J by 4 bases, 6 bases remained unmatched.

The gene calls are TRBV11-3 and TRBJ2-7, with D possibly TRBD1 on 6 matching bases. V gave up 8 bases and J gave up 3 bases, with 14 bases separating them. The CDR3 has 13 amino acids. Germline V lookup: CDR1 SGHNT, CDR2 YENEEA. CDR3 in DNA: TGTGCCAGCCCTCAGGGGACCCTCTACGAGCAGTACTTC. The encoded protein is CASPQGTLYEQYF.

The chain uses TRBV5-1 and TRBJ2-1; 16 nucleotides agree with TRBD2. The CDR3 is made up of 15 amino acids. The germline gives CDR1 SGHRS, CDR2 YFSETQ. V was pared by 4 bases and J by 10 bases, with 5 bases of the junction left unmatched. This chain's CDR3 is CASSVGTSGRGEQFF. The CDR3 nucleotides read TGCGCCAGCAGCGTTGGGACTAGCGGGAGGGGAGAGCAGTTCTTC.

The chain has TRBV24-1 and TRBJ2-1; maybe TRBD2 (5 bases). The CDR3 extends over 17 amino acids. Germline V CDR1 and CDR2: KGHDR, SFDVKD. Trimming removed 4 bases from V and 7 bases from J, with 22 bases in between. CDR3 region: CATSDSGVGRRMNEQFF. The CDR3 DNA is TGTGCCACCAGTGACTCGGGCGTCGGTAGGAGGATGAATGAGCAGTTCTTC.

This chain links TRBV6-5 with TRBJ1-5; the D is unclear. Germline values: CDR1 MNHEY, CDR2 SVGAGI. V lost 0 bases and J lost 3, with 9 bases in between. The CDR3 loop spans 15 amino acids. The CDR3 loop is CASSYSQSTNQPQHF. CDR3 DNA sequence: TGTGCCAGCAGTTACTCTCAGAGCACCAATCAGCCCCAGCATTTT.

The V gene is TRBV24-1, the J gene TRBJ2-1; 9 bases match TRBD1. The trim removed 2 bases at V and 9 bases at J, leaving 7 bases unmatched. Germline V CDR1 and CDR2: KGHDR, SFDVKD. The CDR3 sequence is 15 residues long. The CDR3 reads CATSDSGQGPVEQFF. CDR3 nucleotides: TGTGCCACCAGTGATTCAGGACAGGGGCCGGTTGAGCAGTTCTTC.

This sequence joins TRBV5-1 and TRBJ1-2; no reliable D call. Germline CDR1 is SGHRS and CDR2 is YFSETQ. The CDR3 spans 13 residues. Trimming shortened V by 6 bases and J by 4 bases, and 13 bases separated the two germline ends. The CDR3 bases are TGCGCCAGCACCCGGGATGGGCTCTATGGCTACACCTTC. It translates to CASTRDGLYGYTF.

This chain connects TRBV4-2 to TRBJ1-2; D unresolved. Germline lookup yields CDR1 LGHNA and CDR2 YNFKEQ. Trimming left V 0 bases short and J 5 bases short, with 7 bases between. This CDR3 spans 13 amino acids. The CDR3 region has the DNA TGTGCCAGCAGCCAAGATGGACCTTATGGCTACACCTTC. Its translation: CASSQDGPYGYTF.

The rearrangement joins TRBV11-2 to TRBJ2-1, with TRBD2 as a possible D gene (5 bases). The CDR3 sequence is 16 residues long. Trimming removed 6 bases at V and 5 bases at J, with 20 bases between. The germline V gene encodes CDR1 SGHAT and CDR2 FQNNGV. The CDR3 protein is CASRYVGAGRDNEQFF. The CDR3 DNA follows: TGTGCCAGCAGGTACGTGGGAGCTGGTAGGGACAATGAGCAGTTCTTC.